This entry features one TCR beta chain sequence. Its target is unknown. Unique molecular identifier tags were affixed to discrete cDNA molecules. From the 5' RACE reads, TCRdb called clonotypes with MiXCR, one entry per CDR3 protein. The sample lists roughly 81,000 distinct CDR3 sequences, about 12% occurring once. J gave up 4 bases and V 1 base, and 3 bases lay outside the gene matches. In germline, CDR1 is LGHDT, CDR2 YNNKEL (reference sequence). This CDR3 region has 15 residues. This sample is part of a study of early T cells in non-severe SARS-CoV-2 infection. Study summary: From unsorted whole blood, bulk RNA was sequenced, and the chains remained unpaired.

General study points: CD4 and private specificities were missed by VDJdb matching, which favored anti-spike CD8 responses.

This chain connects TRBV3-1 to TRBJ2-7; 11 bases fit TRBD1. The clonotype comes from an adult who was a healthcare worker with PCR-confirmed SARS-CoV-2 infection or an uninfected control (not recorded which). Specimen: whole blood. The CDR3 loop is CASSQAGTGGYEQYF. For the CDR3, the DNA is TGTGCCAGCAGCCAAGCCGGGACAGGGGGTTACGAGCAGTACTTC.